This T cell receptor beta chain was sequenced during a study of regulatory T cells in long-lasting Graves disease. The germline V gene encodes CDR1 LNHDA and CDR2 SQIVND (reference sequence). With V trimmed by 3 bases and J by 1 base, 5 bases remained unmatched. CDR3 length: 16 amino acids. Indicated time point: newly diagnosed GD, antithyroid drugs for less than 3 months. PBMC-derived RNA was used for the TCR library. This clonotype was seen ten or more times. Researchers made TCR beta libraries by using iRepertoire HTBI primers and running Arm-PCR on CDR3 regions. TCRdb itself ran the multiplex PCR reads through MiXCR, one entry per CDR3 protein. The sample holds roughly 520,000 distinct CDR3 sequences; around 12% are singletons and the top ten take roughly 8.9%. This same sample was also taken into another study, of T cells in Graves' hyperthyroidism and ophthalmopathy. That source adds: Blood also contained most expanded thyroid clonotypes above 0.001.

The sample was peripheral blood mononuclear cells (PBMCs), taken at new diagnosis, from a patient treated with antithyroid drugs. This TCR derives from a woman between 25 and 40 years old with Graves disease. V gene TRBV19 combines with J gene TRBJ2-7; 11 bases line up with TRBD2. CDR3 sequence: CASSISGTSGSYEQYF. The CDR3 DNA is TGTGCCAGTAGTATTTCCGGGACTAGCGGTTCCTACGAGCAGTACTTC.